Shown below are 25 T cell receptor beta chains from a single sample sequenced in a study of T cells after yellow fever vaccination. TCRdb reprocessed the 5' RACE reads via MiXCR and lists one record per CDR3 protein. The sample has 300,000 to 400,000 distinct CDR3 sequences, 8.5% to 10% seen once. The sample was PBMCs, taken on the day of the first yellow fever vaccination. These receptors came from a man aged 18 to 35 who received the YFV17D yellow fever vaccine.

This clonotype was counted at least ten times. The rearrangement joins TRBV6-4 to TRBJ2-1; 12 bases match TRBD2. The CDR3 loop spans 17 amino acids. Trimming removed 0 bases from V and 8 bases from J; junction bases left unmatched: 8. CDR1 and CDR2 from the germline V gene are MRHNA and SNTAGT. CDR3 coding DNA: TGTGCCAGCAGTGACTCTGCGGGACTAGCGGGCCTGGATGAGCAGTTCTTC. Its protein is CASSDSAGLAGLDEQFF.

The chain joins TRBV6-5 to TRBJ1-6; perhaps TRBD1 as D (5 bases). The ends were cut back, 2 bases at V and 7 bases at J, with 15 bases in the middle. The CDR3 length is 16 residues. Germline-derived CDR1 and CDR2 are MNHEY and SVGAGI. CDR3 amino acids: CASSYLTGTGNSPLHF. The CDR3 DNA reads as TGTGCCAGCAGTTACCTTACCGGGACCGGGAATTCACCCCTCCACTTT.

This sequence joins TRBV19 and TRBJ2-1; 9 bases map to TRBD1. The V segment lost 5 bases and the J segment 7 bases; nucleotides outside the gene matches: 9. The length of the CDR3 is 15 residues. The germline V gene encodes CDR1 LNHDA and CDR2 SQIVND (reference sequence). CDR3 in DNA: TGTGCCAGTAGTTATGTCGGGACAGGGTCTAATGAGCAGTTCTTC. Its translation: CASSYVGTGSNEQFF.

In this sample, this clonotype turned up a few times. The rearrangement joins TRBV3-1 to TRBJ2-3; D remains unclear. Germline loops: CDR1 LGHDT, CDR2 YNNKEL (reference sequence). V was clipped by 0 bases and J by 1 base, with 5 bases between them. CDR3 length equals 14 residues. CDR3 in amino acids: CASSQDARTDTQYF. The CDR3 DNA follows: TGTGCCAGCAGCCAAGATGCCCGCACAGATACGCAGTATTTT.

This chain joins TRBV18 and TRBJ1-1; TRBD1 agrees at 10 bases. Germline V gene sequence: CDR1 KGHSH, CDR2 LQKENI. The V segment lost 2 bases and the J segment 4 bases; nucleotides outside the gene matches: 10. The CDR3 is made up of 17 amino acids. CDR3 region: CASSPRETGGERTEAFF. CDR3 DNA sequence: TGTGCCAGCTCACCAAGGGAGACAGGGGGCGAGCGCACTGAAGCTTTCTTT.

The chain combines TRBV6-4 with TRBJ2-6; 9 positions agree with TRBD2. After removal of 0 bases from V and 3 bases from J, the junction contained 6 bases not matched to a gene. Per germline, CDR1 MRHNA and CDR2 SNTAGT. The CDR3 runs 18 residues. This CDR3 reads CASSDSGLAGHGANVLTF. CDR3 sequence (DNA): TGTGCCAGCAGTGACTCGGGGCTAGCGGGGCATGGGGCCAACGTCCTGACTTTC.

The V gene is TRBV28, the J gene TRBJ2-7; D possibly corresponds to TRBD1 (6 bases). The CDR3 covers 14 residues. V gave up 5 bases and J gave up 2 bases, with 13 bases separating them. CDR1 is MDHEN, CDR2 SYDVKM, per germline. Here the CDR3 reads CASSDSGTPYEQYV. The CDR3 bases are TGTGCCAGCAGTGACTCCGGGACACCCTACGAGCAGTACGTC.

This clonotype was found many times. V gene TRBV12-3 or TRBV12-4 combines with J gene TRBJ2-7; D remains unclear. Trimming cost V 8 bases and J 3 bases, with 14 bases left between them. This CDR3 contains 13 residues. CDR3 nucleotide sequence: TGTGCCAGCTCTGATGGCCAGCTCTACGAGCAGTACTTC. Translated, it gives CASSDGQLYEQYF.

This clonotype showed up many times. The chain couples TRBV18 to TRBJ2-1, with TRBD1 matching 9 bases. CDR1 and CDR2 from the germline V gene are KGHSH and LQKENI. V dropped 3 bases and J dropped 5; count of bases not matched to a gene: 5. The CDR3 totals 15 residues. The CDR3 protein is CASSPTGGLNNEQFF. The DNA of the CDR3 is TGTGCCAGCTCACCGACAGGGGGTCTCAACAATGAGCAGTTCTTC.

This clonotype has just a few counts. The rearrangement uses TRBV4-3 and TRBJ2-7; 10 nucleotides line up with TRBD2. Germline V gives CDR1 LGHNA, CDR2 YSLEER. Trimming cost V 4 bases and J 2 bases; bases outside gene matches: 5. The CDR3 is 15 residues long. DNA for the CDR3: TGCGCCAGCAGCCCAGCGGGGGGGGCTACCTACGAGCAGTACTTC. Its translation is CASSPAGGATYEQYF.

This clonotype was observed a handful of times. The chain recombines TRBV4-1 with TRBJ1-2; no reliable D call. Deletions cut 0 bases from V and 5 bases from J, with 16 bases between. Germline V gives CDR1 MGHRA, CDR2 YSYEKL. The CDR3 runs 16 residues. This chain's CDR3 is CASSQDPGTATYGYTF. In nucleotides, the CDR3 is TGCGCCAGCAGCCAAGATCCAGGAACAGCTACTTATGGCTACACCTTC.

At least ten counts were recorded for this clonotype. The CDR3, as DNA: TGCGCCAGCAGCTTACTCACCACCCTCAGGGGGGAGCTGTTTTTT. Translating it yields CASSLLTTLRGELFF. This rearrangement joins TRBV5-1 to TRBJ2-2; D unresolved. Trimming cost V 2 bases and J 8 bases, with 16 bases left between them. Looked up from germline, CDR1 is SGHRS and CDR2 is YFSETQ. The CDR3 loop spans 15 amino acids.

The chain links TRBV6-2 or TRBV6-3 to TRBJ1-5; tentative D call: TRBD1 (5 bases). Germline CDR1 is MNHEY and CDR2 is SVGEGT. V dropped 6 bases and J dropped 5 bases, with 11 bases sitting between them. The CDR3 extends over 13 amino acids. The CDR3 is CASSDSSDQPQHF. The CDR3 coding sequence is TGTGCCAGCAGCGACAGCAGCGATCAGCCCCAGCATTTT.

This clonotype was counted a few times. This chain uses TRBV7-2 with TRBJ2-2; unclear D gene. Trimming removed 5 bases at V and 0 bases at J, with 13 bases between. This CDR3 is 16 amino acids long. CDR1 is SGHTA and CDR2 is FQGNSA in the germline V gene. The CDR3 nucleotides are TGTGCCAGCAGCCCGGAAAGGGTAGCGAACACCGGGGAGCTGTTTTTT. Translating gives CASSPERVANTGELFF.

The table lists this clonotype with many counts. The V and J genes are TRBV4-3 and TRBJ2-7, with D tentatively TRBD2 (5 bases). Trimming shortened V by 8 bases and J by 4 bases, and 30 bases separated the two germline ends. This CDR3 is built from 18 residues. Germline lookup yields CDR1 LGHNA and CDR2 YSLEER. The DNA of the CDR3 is TGCGCCAGCCAGCCAAGGGCGGAGCGGCCCCCTAATTATTACGAGCAGTACGTC. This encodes CASQPRAERPPNYYEQYV.

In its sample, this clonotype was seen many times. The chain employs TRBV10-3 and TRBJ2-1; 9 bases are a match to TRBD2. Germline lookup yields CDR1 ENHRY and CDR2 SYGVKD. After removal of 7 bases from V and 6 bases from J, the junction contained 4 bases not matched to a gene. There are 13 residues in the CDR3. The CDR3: CAIKAGGVNEQFF. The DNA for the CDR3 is TGTGCCATCAAGGCGGGGGGGGTCAATGAGCAGTTCTTC.

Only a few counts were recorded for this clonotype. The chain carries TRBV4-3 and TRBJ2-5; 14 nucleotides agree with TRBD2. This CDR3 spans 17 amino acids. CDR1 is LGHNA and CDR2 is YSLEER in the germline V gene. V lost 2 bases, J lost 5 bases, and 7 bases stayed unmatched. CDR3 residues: CASSQMTSGGARETQYF. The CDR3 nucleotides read TGCGCCAGCAGCCAAATGACTAGCGGGGGGGCCAGGGAGACCCAGTACTTC.

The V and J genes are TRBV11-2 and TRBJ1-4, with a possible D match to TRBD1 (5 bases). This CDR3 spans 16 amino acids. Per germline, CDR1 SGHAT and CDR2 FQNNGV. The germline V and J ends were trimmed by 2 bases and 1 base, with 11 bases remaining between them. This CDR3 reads CASSLIPGLTNEKLFF. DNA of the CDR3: TGTGCCAGCAGCTTAATCCCGGGACTAACTAATGAAAAACTGTTTTTT.

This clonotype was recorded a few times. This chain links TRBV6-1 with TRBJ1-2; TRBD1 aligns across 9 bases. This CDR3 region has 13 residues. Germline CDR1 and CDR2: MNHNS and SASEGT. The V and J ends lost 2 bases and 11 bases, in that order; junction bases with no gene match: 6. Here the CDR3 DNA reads TGTGCCAGCAGTGAAATACAGGGGGCGAGTTACACCTTC. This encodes CASSEIQGASYTF.

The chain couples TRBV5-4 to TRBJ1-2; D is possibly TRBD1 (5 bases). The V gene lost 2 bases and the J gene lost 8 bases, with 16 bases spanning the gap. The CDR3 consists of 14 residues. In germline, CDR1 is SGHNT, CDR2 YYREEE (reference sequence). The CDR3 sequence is CASSFRGLPGGYTF. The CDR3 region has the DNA TGTGCCAGCAGCTTTAGGGGCCTGCCGGGGGGCTACACCTTC.

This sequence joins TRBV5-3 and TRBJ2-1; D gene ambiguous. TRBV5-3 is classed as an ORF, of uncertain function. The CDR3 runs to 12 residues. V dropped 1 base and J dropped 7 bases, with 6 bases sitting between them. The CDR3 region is CARSLQRNEQFF. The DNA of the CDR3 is TGTGCCAGAAGCTTGCAGAGGAATGAGCAGTTCTTC.

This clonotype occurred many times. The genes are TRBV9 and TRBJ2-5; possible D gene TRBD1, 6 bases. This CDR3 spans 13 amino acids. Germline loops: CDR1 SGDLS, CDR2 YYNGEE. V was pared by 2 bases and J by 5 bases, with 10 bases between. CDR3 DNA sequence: TGTGCCAGCAGCGTCACAGGGATGGAGACCCAGTACTTC. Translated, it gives CASSVTGMETQYF.

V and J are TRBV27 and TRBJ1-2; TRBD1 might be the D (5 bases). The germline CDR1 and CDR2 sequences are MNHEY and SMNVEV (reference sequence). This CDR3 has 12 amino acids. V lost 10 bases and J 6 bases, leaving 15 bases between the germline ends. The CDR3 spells CATGRGIDGYTF. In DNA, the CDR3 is TGTGCCACCGGAAGGGGTATTGATGGCTACACCTTC.

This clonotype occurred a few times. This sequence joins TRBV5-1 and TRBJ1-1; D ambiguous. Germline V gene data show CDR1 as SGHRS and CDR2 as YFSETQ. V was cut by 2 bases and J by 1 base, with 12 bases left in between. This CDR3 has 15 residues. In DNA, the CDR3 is TGCGCCAGCAGCTTAGAGACGCGGAGGAACACTGAAGCTTTCTTT. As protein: CASSLETRRNTEAFF.

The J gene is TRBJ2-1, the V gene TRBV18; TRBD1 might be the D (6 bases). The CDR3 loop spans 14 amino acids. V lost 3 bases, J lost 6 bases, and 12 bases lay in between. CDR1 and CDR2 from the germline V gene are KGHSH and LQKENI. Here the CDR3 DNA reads TGTGCCAGCTCACCCACTTCACAGGGCAATGAGCAGTTCTTC. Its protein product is CASSPTSQGNEQFF.